This TCR beta chain is drawn from a study of CD8 T cells in ankylosing spondylitis. Each CDR3 protein is one row after TCRdb ran MiXCR on the 5' RACE reads. The sample yields fewer than 200,000 distinct CDR3 sequences, around a tenth seen once. Looked up from germline, CDR1 is DFQATT and CDR2 is SNEGSKA (reference sequence). This CDR3 comprises 16 residues. Trimming cost V 1 base and J 3 bases; bases outside gene matches: 8. The rearrangement joins TRBV20-1 to TRBJ2-5, with 10 bases aligning to TRBD1. The clonotype comes from a female donor with ankylosing spondylitis or in good health (not recorded which). The sample consisted of blood, either unsorted or a sorted T cell fraction (not recorded which). The CDR3 DNA reads TGCAGTGCTAGAGCCCTGGCGGACAGGGGGAAAGAGACCCAGTACTTC. Translation: CSARALADRGKETQYF.